This T cell receptor beta chain was identified in a study of shared clonotypes between healthy human individuals. Broader study findings: Memory subsets generally showed smaller estimated richness than naive subsets did.

Per the germline V gene, CDR1 is SGHNT and CDR2 is YYREEE (reference sequence). V dropped 3 bases and J dropped 6; count of bases not matched to a gene: 8. This CDR3 contains 16 residues. The assay was carried out at the deep level. In the authors' workflow: Junction-only immunoSEQ sequences carried no quality scores, so filtering differed. The data were produced by immunoSEQ multiplex PCR, yet TCRdb's version contains in-frame clones alone and is incomplete. V, J and clone size were drawn from that table, and D and trimming were deduced from the DNA. Counted here are over 850,000 clones, 70% to 80% occurring once; the ten biggest clones make up approximately 0.56%. About this clone: As yet, its antigen is unknown.

The donors were all Caucasian adults (living in Nashville, Tennessee). The origin of this receptor is a man between 18 and 35 years old in good health. Some clones in this sample may be carry-over from other donors' samples. The sequenced sample was memory CD4+ T cells from PBMCs. Documented subset: CD45RA-negative fraction. The rearrangement links TRBV5-4 to TRBJ2-3, with TRBD2 matching 12 bases. The CDR3 DNA reads TGTGCCAGCAGCTCTACTAGCGGGAGGACAGTGGATACGCAGTATTTT. Its translation is CASSSTSGRTVDTQYF.